This TCR beta chain was sequenced in a study of blood T cell repertoires in COVID-19. Overall study context: Italy, Spain and the United States were the sources of the convalescent and acute COVID-19 samples. T cells, B-cell-depleted T cells, or PBMCs provided the cDNA or gDNA that served as material.

Seattle patients were enrolled during active infection and followed longitudinally. Trimming cost V 0 bases and J 8 bases, with 12 bases left between them. The CDR3 length is 14 residues. Germline assignment: CDR1 SGHRS and CDR2 YFSETQ. Per the authors' pipeline: Nucleated cell number was recorded as an estimate derived from reference gene primer amplification. Data came from immunoSEQ multiplex PCR; TCRdb stores just in-frame clones and leaves some out. Clonal size and the V and J genes are those of that table, whereas D and trimming came from the DNA. Of over 70,000 clones in the sample, 85% were seen once.

Specimen: peripheral blood. V usage is TRBV5-1 and J usage is TRBJ2-1; TRBD2 is a possible D gene (6 bases). This TCR derives from a man between 60 and 75 years old with COVID-19, enrolled during active disease. The CDR3 region is CASSLAGEVDEQFF. The CDR3 DNA reads TGCGCCAGCAGCTTGGCGGGAGAGGTCGATGAGCAGTTCTTC.